Listed here is a single T cell receptor beta chain. This CDR3 is 10 amino acids long. CDR1 and CDR2 from the germline V gene are DFQATT and SNEGSKA (reference sequence). V lost 5 bases and J 8 bases, leaving 9 bases between the germline ends. Only in-frame clones appear in the TCRdb table, and some are missing; sequencing was by immunoSEQ multiplex PCR. The repertoire has roughly 130,000 clones, around 96% of them found once; the top ten carry under 0.025%. Thymus was obtained from resections taken during corrective heart surgery. Corrective surgery for congenital heart defects was being performed on the healthy Finnish infants who served as donors. This sample is part of a study of human thymus T cells.

J is TRBJ1-1 and V is TRBV20-1; D gene unclear. The sample was thymus tissue. The TCR originated in a boy younger than two with a congenital heart defect but otherwise immunologically healthy. The CDR3 loop is CSAGETEAFF. The CDR3, as DNA: TGCAGTGCTGGGGAAACGGAAGCTTTCTTT.